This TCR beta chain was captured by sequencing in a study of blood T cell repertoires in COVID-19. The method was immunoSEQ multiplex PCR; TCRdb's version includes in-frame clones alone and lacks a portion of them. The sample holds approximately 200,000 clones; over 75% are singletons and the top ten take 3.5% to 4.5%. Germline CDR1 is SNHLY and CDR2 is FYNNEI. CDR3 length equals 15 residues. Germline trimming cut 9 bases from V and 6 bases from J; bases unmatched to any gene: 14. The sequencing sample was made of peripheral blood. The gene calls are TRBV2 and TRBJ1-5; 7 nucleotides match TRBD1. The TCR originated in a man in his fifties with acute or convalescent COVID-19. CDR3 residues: CASTPGQTARQPQHF. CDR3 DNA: TGTGCCAGTACTCCGGGACAGACCGCCCGTCAGCCCCAGCATTTT.